This T cell receptor beta chain appears in the sequencing data of a study of beta chain features in type 1 diabetes. Study as a whole: Healthy donors resembled patients in age, gender and cell yields. Sorted cell examination encompassed 100,000,000 or so cells across all samples.

Broader study findings: Patients' naive, central memory and Treg TCRB repertoires seemed closer to one another than those of healthy donors.

The germline V gene has CDR1 ENHRY and CDR2 SYGVKD. This CDR3 spans 15 amino acids. V lost 3 bases, J lost 6 bases, and 6 bases stayed unmatched. This clone was seen repeatedly, ten times or more. Its specificity is unknown. The authors reverse transcribed all of the isolated RNA, so sequencing captured expressed TCRB transcripts. Profiled with immunoSEQ multiplex PCR; TCRdb holds only in-frame clones, not every one. The table records 150,000 to 190,000 clones, around 8% of them present only once. The TCR sequence derives from a young man in good health. The chain links TRBV10-3 to TRBJ1-1; 11 bases fit TRBD1. Sequencing was carried out using central memory CD4+ T cells from blood. CDR3 bases: TGTGCCATCAGTGACTTGGACAGGGGGCGGGCTGAAGCTTTCTTT. As protein: CAISDLDRGRAEAFF.